This T cell receptor beta chain was retrieved from a study of T cell responses to AZD1222 COVID-19 vaccine. Only in-frame clones appear in the TCRdb table, and some are missing; sequencing was by immunoSEQ multiplex PCR. The sample holds some 92,000 clones; approximately 90% are singletons and the top ten take around 5%. The length of the CDR3 is 17 residues. V dropped 3 bases and J dropped 2; count of bases not matched to a gene: 11. Germline V gene sequence: CDR1 LNHDA, CDR2 SQIVND (reference sequence). The source material was peripheral blood, sampled on day 0 of MenACWY control vaccination. The gene calls are TRBV19 and TRBJ2-5; the match to TRBD2 covers 8 bases. The clonotype was recovered from an adult in good health. The CDR3 DNA follows: TGTGCCAGTAGTATTAGTGGGGTGTTAGCGGGACAAGAGACCCAGTACTTC. Translation gives CASSISGVLAGQETQYF.